This is a list of T cell receptor beta chains from one sample in a study of cytomegalovirus exposure and HLA in healthy donors. Produced via immunoSEQ multiplex PCR; TCRdb's table is partial and in-frame only. This sample has approximately 100,000 clones, with around three quarters found just once. Sample: PBMCs. The receptors originated from a human donor in good health. Each CDR3 is given with its conserved first and last residue. D genes are given only for firm matches. Size tells how often a clone was seen (once, few, many) or the class of an expanded clone, and some rows leave it out.

j_call | d_call | v_call | clone_size | cdr3_aa | cdr3_nt
TRBJ2-3 | TRBD1 | TRBV5-1 | few | CATGQGDRTDTQYF | TGCGCCACCGGACAGGGGGATAGGACAGATACGCAGTATTTT
TRBJ1-1 | . | TRBV2 | . | CANSRGGTEAFF | TGTGCCAACAGCAGGGGTGGGACTGAAGCTTTCTTT
TRBJ2-1 | TRBD2 | TRBV10-1 | . | CASSESLAGGREQFF | TGCGCCAGCAGTGAGTCGTTAGCGGGAGGTAGGGAGCAGTTCTTC
TRBJ1-1 | . | TRBV29-1 | . | CSAKSGEGNTEAFF | TGCAGCGCCAAAAGCGGGGAGGGAAACACTGAAGCTTTCTTT
TRBJ2-1 | TRBD1 | TRBV13 | . | CASSLGQGVGNEQFF | TGTGCCAGCAGCTTAGGGCAGGGGGTGGGCAATGAGCAGTTCTTC
TRBJ2-2 | TRBD2 | TRBV5-6 | . | CASSWRGTFNTGELFF | TGTGCCAGCAGCTGGCGGGGGACTTTTAACACCGGGGAGCTGTTTTTT
TRBJ1-3 | TRBD1 | TRBV27 | . | CASSGQGTGNTIYF | TGTGCCAGCAGTGGACAGGGCACTGGAAACACCATATATTTT
TRBJ1-4 | . | TRBV19 | few | CASSTRTVPNEKLFF | TGTGCCAGTAGTACCCGGACAGTCCCTAATGAAAAACTGTTTTTT
TRBJ2-5 | TRBD2 | TRBV7-7 | . | CASSQNALAGGQETQYF | TGTGCTAGCAGCCAGAATGCCCTAGCGGGGGGACAAGAGACCCAGTACTTC
TRBJ2-5 | . | TRBV5-6 | . | CASSLAINRGETQYF | TGTGCCAGCAGCTTGGCCATTAATAGAGGAGAGACCCAGTACTTC